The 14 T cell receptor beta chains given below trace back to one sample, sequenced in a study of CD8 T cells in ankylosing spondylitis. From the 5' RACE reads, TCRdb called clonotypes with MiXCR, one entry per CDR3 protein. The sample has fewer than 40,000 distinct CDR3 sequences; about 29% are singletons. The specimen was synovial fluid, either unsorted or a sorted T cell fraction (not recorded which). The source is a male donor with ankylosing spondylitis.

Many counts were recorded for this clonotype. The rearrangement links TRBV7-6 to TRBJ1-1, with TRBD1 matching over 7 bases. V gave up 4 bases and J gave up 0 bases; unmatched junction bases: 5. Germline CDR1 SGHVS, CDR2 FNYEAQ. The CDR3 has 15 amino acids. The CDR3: CASSSSQGVNTEAFF. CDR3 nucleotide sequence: TGTGCCAGCAGCTCAAGTCAGGGGGTGAACACTGAAGCTTTCTTT.

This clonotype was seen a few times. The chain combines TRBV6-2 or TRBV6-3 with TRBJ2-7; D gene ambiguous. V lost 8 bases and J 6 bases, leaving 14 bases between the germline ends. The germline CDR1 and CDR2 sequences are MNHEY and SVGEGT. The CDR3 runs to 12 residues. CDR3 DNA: TGTGCCAGCTCCCTAGGCACGTCCGAGCAGTACTTC. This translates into CASSLGTSEQYF.

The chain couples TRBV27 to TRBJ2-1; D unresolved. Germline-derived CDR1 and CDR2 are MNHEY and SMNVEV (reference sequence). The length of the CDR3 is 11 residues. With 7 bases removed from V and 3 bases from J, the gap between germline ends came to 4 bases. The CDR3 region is CASNNYNEQFF. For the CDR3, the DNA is TGTGCCAGCAACAACTACAATGAGCAGTTCTTC.

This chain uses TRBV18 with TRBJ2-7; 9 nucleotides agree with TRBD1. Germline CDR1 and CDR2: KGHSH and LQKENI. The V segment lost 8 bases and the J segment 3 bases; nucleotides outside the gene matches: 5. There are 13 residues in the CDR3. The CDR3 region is CASTDRGDYEQYV. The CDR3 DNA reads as TGTGCCAGCACGGACAGGGGAGACTACGAGCAGTACGTC.

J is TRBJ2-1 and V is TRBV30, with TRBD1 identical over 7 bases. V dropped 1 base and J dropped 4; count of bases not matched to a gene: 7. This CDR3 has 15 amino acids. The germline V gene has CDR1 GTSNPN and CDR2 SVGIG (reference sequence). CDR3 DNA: TGTGCCTGGAGTGCAAAGGGGGCGCAGTACAATGAGCAGTTCTTC. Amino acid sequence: CAWSAKGAQYNEQFF.

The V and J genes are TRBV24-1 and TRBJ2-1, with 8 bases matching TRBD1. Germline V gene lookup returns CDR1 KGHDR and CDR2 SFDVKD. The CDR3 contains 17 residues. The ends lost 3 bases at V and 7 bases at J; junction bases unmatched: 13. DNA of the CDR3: TGTGCCACCAGTGATGCCAACCGGGACAGGAGGCTGAATGAGCAGTTCTTC. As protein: CATSDANRDRRLNEQFF.

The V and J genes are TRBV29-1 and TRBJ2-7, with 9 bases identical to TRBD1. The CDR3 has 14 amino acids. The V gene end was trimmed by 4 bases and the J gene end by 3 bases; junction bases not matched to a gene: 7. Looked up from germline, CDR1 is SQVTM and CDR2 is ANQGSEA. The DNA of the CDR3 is TGCAGCGTTGGTCCCGGGACAGGGTACTACGAGCAGTACTTC. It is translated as CSVGPGTGYYEQYF.

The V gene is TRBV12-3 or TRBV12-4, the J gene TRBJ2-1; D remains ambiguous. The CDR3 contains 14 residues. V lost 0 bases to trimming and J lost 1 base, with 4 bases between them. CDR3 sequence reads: CASSLAASYNEQFF. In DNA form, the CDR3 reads TGTGCCAGCAGTTTAGCGGCGTCCTACAATGAGCAGTTCTTC.

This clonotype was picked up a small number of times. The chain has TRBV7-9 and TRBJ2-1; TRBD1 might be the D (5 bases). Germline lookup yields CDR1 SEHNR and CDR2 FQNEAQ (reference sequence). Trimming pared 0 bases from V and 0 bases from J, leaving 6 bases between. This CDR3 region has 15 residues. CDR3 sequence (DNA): TGTGCCAGCAGCTTAGCTCAGGGCTCCTACAATGAGCAGTTCTTC. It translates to CASSLAQGSYNEQFF. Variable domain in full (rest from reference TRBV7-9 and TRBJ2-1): DTGVSQNPRHKITKRGQNVTFRCDPISEHNRLYWYRQTLGQGPEFLTYFQNEAQLEKSRLLSDRFSAERPKGSFSTLEIQRTEQGDSAMYLCASSLAQGSYNEQFFGPGTRLTVL.

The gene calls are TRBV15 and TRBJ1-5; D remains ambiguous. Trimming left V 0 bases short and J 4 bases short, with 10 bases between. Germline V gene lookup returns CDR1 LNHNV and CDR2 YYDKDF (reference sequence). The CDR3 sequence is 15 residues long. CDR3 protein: CATSRDRAVNQPQHF. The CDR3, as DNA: TGTGCCACCAGCAGAGATCGGGCCGTTAATCAGCCCCAGCATTTT.

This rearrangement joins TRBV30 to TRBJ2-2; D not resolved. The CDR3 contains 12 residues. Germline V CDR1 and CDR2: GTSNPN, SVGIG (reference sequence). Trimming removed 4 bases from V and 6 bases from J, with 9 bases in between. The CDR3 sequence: CAWIVVPGELFF. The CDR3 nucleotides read TGTGCCTGGATAGTGGTCCCCGGGGAGCTGTTTTTT. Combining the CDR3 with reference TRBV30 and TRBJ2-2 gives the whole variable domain SQTIHQWPATLVQPVGSPLSLECTVEGTSNPNLYWYRQAAGRGLQLLFYSVGIGQISSEVPQNLSASRPQDRQFILSSKKLLLSDSGFYLCAWIVVPGELFFGEGSRLTVL.

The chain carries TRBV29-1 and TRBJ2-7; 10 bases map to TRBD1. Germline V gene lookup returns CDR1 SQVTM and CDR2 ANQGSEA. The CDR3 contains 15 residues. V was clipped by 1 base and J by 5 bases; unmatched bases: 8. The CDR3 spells CSVEAPGTGDNEQYF. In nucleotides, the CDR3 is TGCAGCGTTGAAGCCCCCGGGACAGGGGACAACGAGCAGTACTTC.

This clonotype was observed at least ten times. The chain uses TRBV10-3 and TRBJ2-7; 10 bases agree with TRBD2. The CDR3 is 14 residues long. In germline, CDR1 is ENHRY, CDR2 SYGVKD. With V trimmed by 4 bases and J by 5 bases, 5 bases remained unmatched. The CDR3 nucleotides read TGTGCCATCAGTGGAACTAGCGGGATTCACGAGCAGTACTTC. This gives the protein CAISGTSGIHEQYF.

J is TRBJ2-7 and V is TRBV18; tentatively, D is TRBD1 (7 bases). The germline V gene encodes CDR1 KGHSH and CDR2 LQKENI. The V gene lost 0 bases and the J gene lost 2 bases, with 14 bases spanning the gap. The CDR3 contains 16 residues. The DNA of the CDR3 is TGTGCCAGCTCACCACCGGAGGGGGCCGGAACCTACGAGCAGTACTTC. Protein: CASSPPEGAGTYEQYF. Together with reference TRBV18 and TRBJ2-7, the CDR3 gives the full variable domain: NAGVMQNPRHLVRRRGQEARLRCSPMKGHSHVYWYRQLPEEGLKFMVYLQKENIIDESGMPKERFSAEFPKEGPSILRIQQVVRGDSAAYFCASSPPEGAGTYEQYFGPGTRLTVT.